The present T cell receptor beta chain was sequenced within a study of tumor and adjacent non-tumor tissue in lung cancer. Across the whole study: Histology: under 15 adenocarcinoma, a couple of squamous cell carcinoma, 1 small cell lung cancer. The patients, 9 to 11 men and 5 women, were about 30 to 85 with stage I to III disease. Study-wide results and caveats: TCR diversity was significantly greater in tumor than normal lung tissue.

Germline V gene lookup returns CDR1 SGHKS and CDR2 YYEKEE (reference sequence). There are 12 residues in the CDR3. Notes on this clonotype: Its antigen is unidentified. The junction departs from the called germline gene at one end, perhaps through a read error.

TCRbeta libraries were built with three rounds of nested PCR, modified from ARM-PCR. TCRdb re-analysed the multiplex PCR reads in MiXCR, keeping a single row per CDR3 protein. The table has more than 70,000 distinct CDR3 sequences, 61% seen once. This sample's RNA came from whole unsorted tissue. The specimen sequenced was lung tumor tissue. The sequence came from a man between 65 and 80 years old with non-small cell lung cancer. V gene TRBV5-5 combines with J gene TRBJ2-5, with TRBD2 matching 7 bases. The DNA of the CDR3 is TGTGCCAGCAACTTGATCGGGCGGGGGATTGCCTTC. Its translation: CASNLIGRGIAF.